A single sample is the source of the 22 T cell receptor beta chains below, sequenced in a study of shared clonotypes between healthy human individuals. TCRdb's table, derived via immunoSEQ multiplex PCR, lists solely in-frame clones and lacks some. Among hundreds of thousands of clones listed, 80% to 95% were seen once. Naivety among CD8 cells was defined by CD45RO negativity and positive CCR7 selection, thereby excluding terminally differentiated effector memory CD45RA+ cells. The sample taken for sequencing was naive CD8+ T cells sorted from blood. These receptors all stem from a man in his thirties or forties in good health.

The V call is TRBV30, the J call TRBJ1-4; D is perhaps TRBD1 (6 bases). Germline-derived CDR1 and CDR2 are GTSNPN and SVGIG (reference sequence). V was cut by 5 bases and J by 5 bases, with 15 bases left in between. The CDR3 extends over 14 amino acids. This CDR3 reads CAWGLDRRNEKLFF. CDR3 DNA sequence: TGTGCCTGGGGATTAGACAGGCGAAATGAAAAACTGTTTTTT.

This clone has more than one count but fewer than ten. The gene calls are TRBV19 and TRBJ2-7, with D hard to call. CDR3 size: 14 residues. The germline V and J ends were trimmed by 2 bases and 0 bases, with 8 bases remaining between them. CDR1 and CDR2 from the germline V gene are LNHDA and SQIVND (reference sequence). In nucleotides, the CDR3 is TGTGCCAGTAGTATACGAGACTTCTCCTACGAGCAGTACTTC. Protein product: CASSIRDFSYEQYF.

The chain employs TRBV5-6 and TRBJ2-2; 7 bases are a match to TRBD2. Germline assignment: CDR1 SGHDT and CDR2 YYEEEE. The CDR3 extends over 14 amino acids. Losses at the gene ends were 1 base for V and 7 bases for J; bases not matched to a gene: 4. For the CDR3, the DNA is TGTGCCAGCAGCTTGTCGTGGGAGGGCGGGGAGCTGTTTTTT. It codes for CASSLSWEGGELFF.

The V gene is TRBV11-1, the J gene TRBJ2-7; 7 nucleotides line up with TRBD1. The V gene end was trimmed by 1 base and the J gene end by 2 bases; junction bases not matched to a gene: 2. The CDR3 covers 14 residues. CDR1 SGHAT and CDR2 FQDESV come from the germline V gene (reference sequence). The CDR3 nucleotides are TGTGCCAGCAGCTTAGGTACAGGGGCCTACGAGCAGTACTTC. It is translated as CASSLGTGAYEQYF.

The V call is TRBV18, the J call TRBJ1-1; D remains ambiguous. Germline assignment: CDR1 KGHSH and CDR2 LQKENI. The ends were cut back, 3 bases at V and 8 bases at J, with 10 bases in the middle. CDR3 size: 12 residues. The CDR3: CASSPEMNEAFF. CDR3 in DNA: TGTGCCAGCTCACCTGAAATGAACGAAGCTTTCTTT.

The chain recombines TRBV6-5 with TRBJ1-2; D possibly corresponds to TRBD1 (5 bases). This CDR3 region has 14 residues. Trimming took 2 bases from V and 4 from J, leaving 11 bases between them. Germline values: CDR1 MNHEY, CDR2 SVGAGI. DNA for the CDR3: TGTGCCAGCAGTTACAGCCCACAGGCCTATGGCTACACCTTC. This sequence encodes CASSYSPQAYGYTF.

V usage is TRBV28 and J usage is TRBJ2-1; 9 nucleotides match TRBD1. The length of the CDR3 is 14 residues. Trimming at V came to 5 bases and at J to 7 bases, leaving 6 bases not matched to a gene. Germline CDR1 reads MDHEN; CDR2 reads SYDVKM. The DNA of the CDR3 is TGTGCCAGCAGTGAATACAGGGGGCCGAATGAGCAGTTCTTC. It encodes CASSEYRGPNEQFF.

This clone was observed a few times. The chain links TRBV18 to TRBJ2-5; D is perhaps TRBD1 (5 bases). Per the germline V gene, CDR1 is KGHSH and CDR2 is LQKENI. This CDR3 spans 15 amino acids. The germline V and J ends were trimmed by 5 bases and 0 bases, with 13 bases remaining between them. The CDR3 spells CASSYSSRDQETQYF. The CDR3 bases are TGTGCCAGCTCATATTCCTCCAGGGACCAAGAGACCCAGTACTTC.

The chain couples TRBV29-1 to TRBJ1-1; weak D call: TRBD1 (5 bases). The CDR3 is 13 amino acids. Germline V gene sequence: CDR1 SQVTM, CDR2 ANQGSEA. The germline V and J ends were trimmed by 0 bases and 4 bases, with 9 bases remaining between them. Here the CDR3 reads CSVEEGDGTEAFF. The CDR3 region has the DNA TGCAGCGTTGAAGAGGGGGATGGCACTGAAGCTTTCTTT.

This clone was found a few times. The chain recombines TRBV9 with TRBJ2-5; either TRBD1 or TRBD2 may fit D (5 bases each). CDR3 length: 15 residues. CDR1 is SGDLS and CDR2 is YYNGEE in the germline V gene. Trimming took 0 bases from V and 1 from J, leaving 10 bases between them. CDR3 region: CASSVDGAVQETQYF. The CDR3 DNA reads TGTGCCAGCAGCGTAGACGGGGCAGTCCAAGAGACCCAGTACTTC.

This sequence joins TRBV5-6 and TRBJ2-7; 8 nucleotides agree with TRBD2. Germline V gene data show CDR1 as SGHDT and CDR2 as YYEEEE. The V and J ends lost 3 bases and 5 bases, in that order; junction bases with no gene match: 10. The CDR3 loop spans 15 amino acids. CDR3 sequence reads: CASSSLIAGRHEQYF. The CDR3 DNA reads TGTGCCAGCAGCTCCCTAATAGCGGGGCGACACGAGCAGTACTTC.

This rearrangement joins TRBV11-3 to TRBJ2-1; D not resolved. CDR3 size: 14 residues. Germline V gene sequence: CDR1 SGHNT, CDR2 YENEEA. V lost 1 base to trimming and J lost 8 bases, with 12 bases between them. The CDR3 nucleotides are TGTGCCAGCAGCTTAGGGGAAGGTTTCGATGAGCAGTTCTTC. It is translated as CASSLGEGFDEQFF.

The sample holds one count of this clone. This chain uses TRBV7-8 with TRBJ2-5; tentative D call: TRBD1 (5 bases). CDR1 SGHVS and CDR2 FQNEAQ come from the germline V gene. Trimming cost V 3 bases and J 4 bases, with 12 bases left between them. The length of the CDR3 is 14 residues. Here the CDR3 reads CASSFDRAPETQYF. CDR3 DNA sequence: TGTGCCAGCAGCTTCGACAGAGCCCCAGAGACCCAGTACTTC.

The CDR3: CASSLRTEAFF. The CDR3 nucleotides read TGTGCCAGCAGCCTGAGGACTGAAGCTTTCTTT. The gene calls are TRBV2 and TRBJ1-1; no clear D gene. CDR3 length: 11 residues. Trimming removed 6 bases from V and 5 bases from J, with 7 bases in between. CDR1 is SNHLY, CDR2 FYNNEI, per germline.

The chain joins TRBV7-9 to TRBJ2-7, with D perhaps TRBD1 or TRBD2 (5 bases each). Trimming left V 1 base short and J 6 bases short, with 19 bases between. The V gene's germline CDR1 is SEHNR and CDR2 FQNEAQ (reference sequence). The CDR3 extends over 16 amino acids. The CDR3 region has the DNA TGTGCCAGCAGCTTAGGAGGGGCAGGGCCTCTCCTCGAGCAGTACTTC. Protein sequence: CASSLGGAGPLLEQYF.

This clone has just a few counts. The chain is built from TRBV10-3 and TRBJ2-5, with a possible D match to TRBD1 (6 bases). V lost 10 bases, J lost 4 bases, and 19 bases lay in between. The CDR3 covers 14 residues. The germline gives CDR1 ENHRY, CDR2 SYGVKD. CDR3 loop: CATQQGWGPETQYF. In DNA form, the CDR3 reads TGTGCCACGCAACAGGGATGGGGCCCAGAGACCCAGTACTTC.

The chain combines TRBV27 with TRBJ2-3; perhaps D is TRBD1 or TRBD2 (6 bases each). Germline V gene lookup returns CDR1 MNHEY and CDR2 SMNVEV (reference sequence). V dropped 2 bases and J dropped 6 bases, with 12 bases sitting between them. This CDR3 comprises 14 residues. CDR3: CASSLDGGGDTQYF. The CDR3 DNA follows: TGTGCCAGCAGTTTAGACGGAGGGGGGGATACGCAGTATTTT.

The DNA of the CDR3 is TGTGCCAGCAGTTTAGCCGGGAGTTCGCCCGGGGAGCTGTTTTTT. Protein: CASSLAGSSPGELFF. This sequence joins TRBV28 and TRBJ2-2, with a tentative D call TRBD2 (6 bases). Germline CDR1 MDHEN, CDR2 SYDVKM. V gave up 2 bases and J gave up 6 bases, with 13 bases separating them. The CDR3 consists of 15 residues.

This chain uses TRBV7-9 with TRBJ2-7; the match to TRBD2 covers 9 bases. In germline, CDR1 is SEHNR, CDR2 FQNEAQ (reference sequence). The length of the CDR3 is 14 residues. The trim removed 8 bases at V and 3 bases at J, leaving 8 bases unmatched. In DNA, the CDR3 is TGTGCCAGCGCGGGGGGGCAGGACGGCTACGAGCAGTACTTC. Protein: CASAGGQDGYEQYF.

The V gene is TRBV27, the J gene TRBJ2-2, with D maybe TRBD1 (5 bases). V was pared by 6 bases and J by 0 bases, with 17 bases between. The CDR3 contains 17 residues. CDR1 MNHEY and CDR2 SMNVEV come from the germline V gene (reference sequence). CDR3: CASRNHKEQANTGELFF. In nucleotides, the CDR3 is TGTGCCAGCAGAAACCACAAGGAACAGGCGAACACCGGGGAGCTGTTTTTT.

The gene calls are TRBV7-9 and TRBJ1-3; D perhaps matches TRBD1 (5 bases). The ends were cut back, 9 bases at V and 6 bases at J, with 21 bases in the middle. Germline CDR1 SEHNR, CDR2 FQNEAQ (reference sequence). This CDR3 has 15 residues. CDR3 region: CASPEQGPFENTIYF. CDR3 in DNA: TGTGCCAGTCCCGAGCAGGGCCCGTTTGAAAACACCATATATTTT.

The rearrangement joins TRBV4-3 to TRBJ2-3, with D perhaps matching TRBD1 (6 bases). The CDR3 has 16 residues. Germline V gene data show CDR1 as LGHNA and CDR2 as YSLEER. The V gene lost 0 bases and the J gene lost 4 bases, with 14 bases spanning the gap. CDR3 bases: TGCGCCAGCAGCCAAGATCTCACAGGGCGCCCAGATACGCAGTATTTT. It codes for CASSQDLTGRPDTQYF.